Presented here are 16 T cell receptor beta chains from one specimen sequenced in a study of blood T cell repertoires in COVID-19. The repertoire was sequenced with immunoSEQ multiplex PCR; TCRdb's copy has only in-frame clones and lacks some. The table has roughly 380,000 clones, 89% seen once; the top ten hold around 3.9%. Sequenced: peripheral blood. The receptors shown here come from a woman aged 60-75 years with COVID-19, enrolled during active disease.

V and J are TRBV29-1 and TRBJ1-5; D is unresolved. Germline values: CDR1 SQVTM, CDR2 ANQGSEA. There are 13 residues in the CDR3. V lost 4 bases and J lost 5, with 12 bases in between. The CDR3 loop reads CSVGIREDQPQHF. In nucleotides, the CDR3 is TGCAGCGTTGGGATCCGGGAGGATCAGCCCCAGCATTTT.

The rearrangement uses TRBV6-5 and TRBJ2-5, with 8 bases aligning to TRBD2. The CDR3 length is 14 residues. Germline V gene data show CDR1 as MNHEY and CDR2 as SVGAGI. Germline trimming cut 5 bases from V and 4 bases from J; bases unmatched to any gene: 6. Here the CDR3 reads CASSNLGGGETQYF. The CDR3 nucleotides read TGTGCCAGCAGTAATCTCGGGGGGGGAGAGACCCAGTACTTC.

The genes are TRBV19 and TRBJ1-3; D not certain. Germline V gene sequence: CDR1 LNHDA, CDR2 SQIVND (reference sequence). This CDR3 spans 14 amino acids. Trimming took off 8 bases at V and 2 bases at J, with 13 bases between the two ends. The CDR3 DNA reads TGTGCCAGTCGCGAGGGAGGGACTGGAAACACCATATATTTT. Protein product: CASREGGTGNTIYF.

This rearrangement joins TRBV6-5 to TRBJ1-2; no firm D call. V was trimmed by 4 bases and J by 4 bases, leaving 10 bases between them. CDR1 MNHEY and CDR2 SVGAGI come from the germline V gene. The CDR3 has 13 residues. This CDR3 is CASSFGLAYGYTF. The CDR3 DNA reads as TGTGCCAGCAGTTTCGGGTTGGCCTATGGCTACACCTTC.

This clone was observed a few times. The chain links TRBV7-9 to TRBJ2-1, with 7 bases lining up with TRBD2. The V gene's germline CDR1 is SEHNR and CDR2 FQNEAQ (reference sequence). With 2 bases clipped from V and 5 bases from J, the junction kept 6 bases outside the gene matches. This CDR3 contains 15 residues. The CDR3, as DNA: TGTGCCAGCAGCTTATCTCTAGCGGAGAACAATGAGCAGTTCTTC. Residues: CASSLSLAENNEQFF. The full variable domain, rest sourced from reference TRBV7-9 and TRBJ2-1, is DTGVSQNPRHKITKRGQNVTFRCDPISEHNRLYWYRQTLGQGPEFLTYFQNEAQLEKSRLLSDRFSAERPKGSFSTLEIQRTEQGDSAMYLCASSLSLAENNEQFFGPGTRLTVL.

This clone was recorded a few times. The V gene is TRBV12-2, the J gene TRBJ2-7; the DNA was not compared with TRBD1, the D call given in the table. TRBV12-2 is reported as a pseudogene. This CDR3 contains 11 residues. DNA of the CDR3: TGTGCAAGTCGCCCAGGGAACGAGCAGTACTTC. It codes for CASRPGNEQYF.

The rearrangement links TRBV5-8 to TRBJ2-7; D remains unclear. CDR1 and CDR2 (germline): SGHTS, YDEGEE. The CDR3 has 11 residues. Trimming took off 3 bases at V and 4 bases at J, with 5 bases between the two ends. CDR3 in amino acids: CASSSSYEQYF. The CDR3 DNA is TGTGCCAGCAGCTCCTCTTACGAGCAGTACTTC. Full variable domain (outside the CDR3, taken from reference TRBV5-8 and TRBJ2-7): EAGVTQSPTHLIKTRGQQATLRCSPISGHTSVYWYQQALGLGLQFLLWYDEGEERNRGNFPPRFSGRQFPNYSSELNVNALELEDSALYLCASSSSYEQYFGPGTRLTVT.

This chain joins TRBV10-3 and TRBJ1-3, with D possibly matching TRBD1 (6 bases). Germline CDR1 ENHRY, CDR2 SYGVKD. The CDR3 length is 14 residues. V lost 6 bases and J lost 0, with 9 bases in between. In DNA, the CDR3 is TGTGCCATCAGGGACAGCGTCTCTGGAAACACCATATATTTT. Amino acid sequence: CAIRDSVSGNTIYF.

The chain uses TRBV27 and TRBJ1-5; 8 bases map to TRBD1. The CDR3 length is 14 residues. The V and J ends lost 4 bases and 7 bases, in that order; junction bases with no gene match: 6. Germline V gene sequence: CDR1 MNHEY, CDR2 SMNVEV (reference sequence). The CDR3 nucleotides read TGTGCCAGCAGTTCCTACAGGGGGGACCAGCCCCAGCATTTT. Protein sequence: CASSSYRGDQPQHF.

The chain combines TRBV18 with TRBJ2-3; TRBD1 aligns across 8 bases. The CDR3 has 15 residues. CDR1 KGHSH and CDR2 LQKENI come from the germline V gene. Trimming at V came to 3 bases and at J to 1 base, leaving 3 bases not matched to a gene. The CDR3 region is CASSPDRVGTDTQYF. The CDR3 bases are TGTGCCAGCTCACCGGACAGGGTCGGCACAGATACGCAGTATTTT.

The V call is TRBV19, the J call TRBJ1-5; unclear D gene. Germline V gene lookup returns CDR1 LNHDA and CDR2 SQIVND (reference sequence). The CDR3 runs to 14 residues. Trimming pared 6 bases from V and 4 bases from J, leaving 13 bases between. The CDR3 reads CASRFWTENQPQHF. The CDR3 bases are TGTGCCAGTAGGTTCTGGACTGAAAATCAGCCCCAGCATTTT.

The V and J genes are TRBV7-8 and TRBJ1-4; TRBD1 matches 9 bases. Germline V gene data show CDR1 as SGHVS and CDR2 as FQNEAQ. After removal of 5 bases from V and 7 bases from J, the junction contained 8 bases not matched to a gene. This CDR3 region has 15 residues. CDR3 sequence reads: CASSPDRGGLEKLFF. The CDR3 region has the DNA TGTGCCAGCAGCCCTGACAGGGGGGGACTTGAAAAACTGTTTTTT.

This chain uses TRBV7-9 with TRBJ1-2, with a weak D call TRBD1 (6 bases). Germline-derived CDR1 and CDR2 are SEHNR and FQNEAQ (reference sequence). Trimming cost V 5 bases and J 7 bases, with 14 bases left between them. The CDR3 totals 13 residues. DNA of the CDR3: TGTGCCAGCAGCCCCTCGGGGGGCGTTGGCTACACCTTC. Amino acids: CASSPSGGVGYTF.

V and J are TRBV29-1 and TRBJ2-2; 7 bases are shared with TRBD1. V lost 6 bases to trimming and J lost 3 bases; unmatched junction nucleotides: 7. The CDR3 runs to 14 residues. Germline V gives CDR1 SQVTM, CDR2 ANQGSEA. The CDR3: CSVRKGAHTGELFF. The CDR3 region has the DNA TGCAGCGTCCGAAAGGGGGCGCACACCGGGGAGCTGTTTTTT.

The CDR3 DNA is TGTGCCAGCTCACCACCGGACAGGCGCAATCAGCCCCAGCATTTT. This gives the protein CASSPPDRRNQPQHF. This chain uses TRBV18 with TRBJ1-5; 7 nucleotides align to TRBD1. Trimming took 0 bases from V and 2 from J; bases not matched to a gene: 1. Germline CDR1 is KGHSH and CDR2 is LQKENI. This CDR3 comprises 15 residues.

The rearrangement links TRBV10-3 to TRBJ2-3, with TRBD2 identical over 10 bases. The CDR3 totals 16 residues. The ends lost 6 bases at V and 1 base at J; junction bases unmatched: 7. Per the germline V gene, CDR1 is ENHRY and CDR2 is SYGVKD. The CDR3 spells CAIRKGLAGGTDTQYF. In DNA, the CDR3 is TGTGCCATCAGGAAAGGCCTAGCGGGGGGCACAGATACGCAGTATTTT.